The 9 T cell receptor beta chains in this list originate from one sample, sequenced in a study of cytomegalovirus exposure and HLA in healthy donors. Primers included in the PCR were 60 Vbeta and 13 Jbeta primers. Assay used: immunoSEQ multiplex PCR; TCRdb lists only in-frame clones, some missing. The repertoire has 150,000 to 200,000 clones, about 80% of them found once; the top ten carry roughly 1.9%. The specimen was PBMCs. These receptors were obtained from a woman in her twenties or thirties in good health and CMV-seropositive.

The rearrangement uses TRBV10-2 and TRBJ2-7, with 11 bases fitting TRBD2. The V segment lost 6 bases and the J segment 4 bases; nucleotides outside the gene matches: 8. Germline CDR1 and CDR2: WSHSY and SAAADI. There are 15 residues in the CDR3. The CDR3 is CASRMGLAEFYEQYF. CDR3 bases: TGCGCCAGCAGAATGGGACTAGCGGAATTTTACGAGCAGTACTTC.

The chain's CDR3 is CASSRAGTGGMNTEAFF. The CDR3, as DNA: TGTGCCAGCTCACGAGCTGGAACAGGGGGGATGAACACTGAAGCTTTCTTT. The rearrangement uses TRBV18 and TRBJ1-1; TRBD1 agrees at 8 bases. In germline, CDR1 is KGHSH, CDR2 LQKENI. The CDR3 sequence is 17 residues long. V lost 4 bases to trimming and J lost 0 bases; unmatched junction nucleotides: 10.

This clone was detected only once. The chain recombines TRBV4-2 with TRBJ1-1; D ambiguous. The germline V gene encodes CDR1 LGHNA and CDR2 YNFKEQ. This CDR3 contains 13 residues. V was pared by 1 base and J by 6 bases, with 9 bases between. CDR3 loop: CASSQVLQSEAFF. DNA of the CDR3: TGTGCCAGCAGCCAAGTTTTGCAGTCTGAAGCTTTCTTT.

The chain links TRBV4-3 to TRBJ2-7; D call uncertain. V shed 3 bases and J shed 0 bases, with 9 bases lying between them. The V gene's germline CDR1 is LGHNA and CDR2 YSLEER. This CDR3 has 14 amino acids. The CDR3 loop is CASSQSTTSYEQYF. DNA for the CDR3: TGCGCCAGCAGCCAGTCGACAACCTCCTACGAGCAGTACTTC.

V usage is TRBV5-1 and J usage is TRBJ2-5, with D possibly matching TRBD2 (7 bases). V lost 4 bases, J lost 5 bases, and 21 bases lay in between. CDR1 is SGHRS, CDR2 YFSETQ, per germline. The CDR3 contains 16 residues. This chain's CDR3 is CASSLTLGGGGETQYF. CDR3 in DNA: TGCGCCAGCAGCCTCACCCTAGGCGGGGGCGGGGAGACCCAGTACTTC.

The chain has TRBV18 and TRBJ2-1, with a tentative D call TRBD1 (6 bases). V gave up 1 base and J gave up 4 bases, with 11 bases separating them. The germline CDR1 and CDR2 sequences are KGHSH and LQKENI. The CDR3 is 15 amino acids. The DNA of the CDR3 is TGTGCCAGCTCACCACAAGGGGGATTATACAATGAGCAGTTCTTC. Translated, it gives CASSPQGGLYNEQFF.

The chain links TRBV2 to TRBJ2-1, with 11 bases lining up with TRBD2. The length of the CDR3 is 15 residues. CDR1 SNHLY and CDR2 FYNNEI come from the germline V gene. Trimming at V came to 1 base and at J to 9 bases, leaving 5 bases not matched to a gene. In nucleotides, the CDR3 is TGTGCCAGCAGTGAAGAGGGACTAGCGGCTGGTGAGCAGTTCTTC. This codes for CASSEEGLAAGEQFF.

This clone was seen a single time. The V gene is TRBV7-2, the J gene TRBJ2-2; a weak D match, TRBD2 (6 bases). Germline CDR1 reads SGHTA; CDR2 reads FQGNSA. The CDR3 is 16 amino acids. Trimming shortened V by 3 bases and J by 1 base, and 12 bases separated the two germline ends. The DNA for the CDR3 is TGTGCCAGCAGCTTTGGTGCGGGGAGGAACACCGGGGAGCTGTTTTTT. Translated, it gives CASSFGAGRNTGELFF.

This chain links TRBV5-1 with TRBJ1-1; unclear D gene. This CDR3 region has 15 residues. V was cut by 0 bases and J by 1 base, with 10 bases left in between. Germline V lookup: CDR1 SGHRS, CDR2 YFSETQ. The DNA for the CDR3 is TGCGCCAGCAGCTTGGTGCCGGGAGCGAACACTGAAGCTTTCTTT. This translates into CASSLVPGANTEAFF.